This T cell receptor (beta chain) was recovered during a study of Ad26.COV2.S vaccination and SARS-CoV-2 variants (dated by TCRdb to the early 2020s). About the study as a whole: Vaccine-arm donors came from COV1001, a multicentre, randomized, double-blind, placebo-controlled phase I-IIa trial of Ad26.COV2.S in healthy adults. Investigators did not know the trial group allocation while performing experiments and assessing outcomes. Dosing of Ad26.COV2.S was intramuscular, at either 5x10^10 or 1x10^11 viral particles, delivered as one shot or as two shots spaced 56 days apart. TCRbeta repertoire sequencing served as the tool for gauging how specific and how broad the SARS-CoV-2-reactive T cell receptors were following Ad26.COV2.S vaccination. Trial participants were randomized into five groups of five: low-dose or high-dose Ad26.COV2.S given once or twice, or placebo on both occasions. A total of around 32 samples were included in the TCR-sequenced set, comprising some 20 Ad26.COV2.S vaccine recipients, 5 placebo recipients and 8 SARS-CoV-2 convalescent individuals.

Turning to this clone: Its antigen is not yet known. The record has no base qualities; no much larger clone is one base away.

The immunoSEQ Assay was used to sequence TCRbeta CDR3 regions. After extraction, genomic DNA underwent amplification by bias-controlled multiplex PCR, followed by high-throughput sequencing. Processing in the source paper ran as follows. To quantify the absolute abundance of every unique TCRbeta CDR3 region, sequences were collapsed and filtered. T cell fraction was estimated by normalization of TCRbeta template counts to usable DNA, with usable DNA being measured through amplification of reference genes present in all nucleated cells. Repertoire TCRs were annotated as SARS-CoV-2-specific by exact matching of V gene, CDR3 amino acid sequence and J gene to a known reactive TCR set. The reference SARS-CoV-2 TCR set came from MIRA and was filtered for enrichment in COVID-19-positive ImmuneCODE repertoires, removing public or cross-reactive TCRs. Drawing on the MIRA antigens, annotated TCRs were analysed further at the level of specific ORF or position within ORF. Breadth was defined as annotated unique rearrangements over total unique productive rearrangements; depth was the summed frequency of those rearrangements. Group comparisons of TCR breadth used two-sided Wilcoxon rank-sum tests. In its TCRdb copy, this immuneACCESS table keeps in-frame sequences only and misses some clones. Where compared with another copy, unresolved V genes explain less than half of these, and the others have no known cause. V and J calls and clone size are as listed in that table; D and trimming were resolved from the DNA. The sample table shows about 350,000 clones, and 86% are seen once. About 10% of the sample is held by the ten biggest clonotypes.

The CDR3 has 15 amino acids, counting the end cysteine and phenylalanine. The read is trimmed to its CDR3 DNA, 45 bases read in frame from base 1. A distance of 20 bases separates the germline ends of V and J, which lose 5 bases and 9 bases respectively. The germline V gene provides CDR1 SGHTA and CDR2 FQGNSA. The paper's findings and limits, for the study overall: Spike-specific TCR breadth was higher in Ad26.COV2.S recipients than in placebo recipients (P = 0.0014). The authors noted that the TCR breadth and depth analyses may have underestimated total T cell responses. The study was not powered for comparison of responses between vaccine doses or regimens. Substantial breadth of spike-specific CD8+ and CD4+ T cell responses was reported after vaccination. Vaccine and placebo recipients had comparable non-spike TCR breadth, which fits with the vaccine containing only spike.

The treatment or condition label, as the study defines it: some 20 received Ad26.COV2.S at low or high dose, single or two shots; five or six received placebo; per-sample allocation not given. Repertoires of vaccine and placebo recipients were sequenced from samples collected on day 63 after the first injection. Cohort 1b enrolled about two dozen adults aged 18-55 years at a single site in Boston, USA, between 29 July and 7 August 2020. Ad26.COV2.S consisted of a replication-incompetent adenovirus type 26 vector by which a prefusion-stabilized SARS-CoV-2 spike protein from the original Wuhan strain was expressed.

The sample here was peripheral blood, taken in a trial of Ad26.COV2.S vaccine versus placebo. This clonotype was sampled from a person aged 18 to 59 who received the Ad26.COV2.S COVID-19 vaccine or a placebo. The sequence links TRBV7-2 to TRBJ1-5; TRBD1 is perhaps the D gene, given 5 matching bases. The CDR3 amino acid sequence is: CASSQGGVGRWPQHF. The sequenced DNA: TGTGCCAGCAGCCAGGGCGGGGTAGGTCGCTGGCCCCAGCATTTT.